This record looks at one T cell receptor beta chain sequence and its context. What it binds is unknown. Germline trimming cut 5 bases from V and 4 bases from J; bases unmatched to any gene: 5. The CDR3 consists of 14 residues. CDR1 and CDR2 (germline): SQVTM, ANQGSEA. This entry belongs to a study of PD-1 blockade in mismatch repair-deficient tumors. For the study at large: Enrolled about 2012-2016, patients had progressing, pretreated mismatch repair-deficient cancers of about a dozen types.

Clones were sequenced by immunoSEQ multiplex PCR, and TCRdb holds only the in-frame ones, with some missing. The profile shows about 63,000 clones, approximately 90% of them singletons. Study findings and constraints: Rapid post-treatment expansion, then contraction, generally preceding radiologic response, marked tumor-resident clones.

This TCR came from an adult with mismatch repair-deficient cancer. The chain links TRBV29-1 to TRBJ1-2; TRBD1 aligns across 12 bases. Sequences were derived from peripheral blood, sampled 52 weeks after starting pembrolizumab. CDR3 nucleotides: TGCAGCGTTCTGGGACAGGGGGCACTCTATGGCTACACCTTC. It is translated as CSVLGQGALYGYTF.